These 26 T cell receptor beta chains were sequenced from one sample in a study of blood T cells in healthy people across ages. Next came a second PCR, run for about 7 to 11 cycles, which used a sample-barcoded 5' primer along with a J-beta primer mix. TCRdb re-called the 5' RACE reads through MiXCR, storing one row per CDR3 protein. The repertoire has fewer than 600,000 distinct CDR3 sequences, roughly a quarter of them found once; the top ten carry over 3.5%. These data were also filed under a second study, of T cells of mothers and their children.

Sequenced material: blood. The receptors originated from a boy aged 2 to 10 in good health.

This clonotype was counted only a few times. A junction boundary mismatches the germline segment, possibly from a read error. This sequence joins TRBV19 and TRBJ2-6, with D unresolved. The CDR3 has 14 amino acids. The germline V gene encodes CDR1 LNHDA and CDR2 SQIVND (reference sequence). This CDR3 is CATSDLFEANLLTF. CDR3 DNA sequence: TGTGCCACCTCGGACCTCTTTGAGGCCAACCTCCTGACTTTC.

CDR3 amino acids: CASSLEGVFMETQYF. The CDR3 DNA sequence: TGCGCCAGCAGCTTGGAAGGGGTATTCATGGAGACCCAGTACTTC. The chain joins TRBV5-1 to TRBJ2-5; D may be TRBD1 (5 bases). Trimming stripped 0 bases from V and 5 bases from J, with 14 bases between. Per germline, CDR1 SGHRS and CDR2 YFSETQ. This CDR3 is 15 amino acids long. Looking up the rest from reference TRBV5-1 and TRBJ2-5 gives the full variable domain: KAGVTQTPRYLIKTRGQQVTLSCSPISGHRSVSWYQQTPGQGLQFLFEYFSETQRNKGNFPGRFSGRQFSNSRSEMNVSTLELGDSALYLCASSLEGVFMETQYFGPGTRLLVL.

This clonotype was observed a few times. The chain couples TRBV5-5 to TRBJ1-4; D not certain. The CDR3 is made up of 13 amino acids. The ends were cut back, 4 bases at V and 8 bases at J, with 12 bases in the middle. CDR1 is SGHKS, CDR2 YYEKEE, per germline (reference sequence). CDR3 region: CASSPGLMEKLFF. As DNA, the CDR3 is TGTGCCAGCAGCCCCGGACTGATGGAAAAACTGTTTTTT.

This clonotype was recorded once. This sequence joins TRBV19 and TRBJ2-2, with D maybe TRBD2 (5 bases). Looked up from germline, CDR1 is LNHDA and CDR2 is SQIVND (reference sequence). The CDR3 runs to 14 residues. V gave up 9 bases and J gave up 0 bases, with 11 bases separating them. In nucleotides, the CDR3 is TGTGCCAGCAAGGACTGGACGAACACCGGGGAGCTGTTTTTT. It yields the protein CASKDWTNTGELFF.

This rearrangement joins TRBV25-1 to TRBJ1-4; 9 bases are a match to TRBD1. This CDR3 is 14 amino acids long. Germline V gene lookup returns CDR1 MGHDK and CDR2 SYGVNS. Trimming took 6 bases from V and 8 from J; bases not matched to a gene: 7. The CDR3 region has the DNA TGTGCCAGCAGACCGACAGGGGGTGGAGAAAAACTGTTTTTT. Translating gives CASRPTGGGEKLFF.

This clonotype came up many times. The V gene is TRBV7-2, the J gene TRBJ1-1; D may be TRBD1 (6 bases). V was clipped by 5 bases and J by 12 bases, with 19 bases between them. The CDR3 loop spans 13 amino acids. Germline values: CDR1 SGHTA, CDR2 FQGNSA. CDR3 sequence (DNA): TGTGCCAGCAGCCGGCCCGTCGGACAGTCAACTTTCTTT. It codes for CASSRPVGQSTFF.

The table lists this clonotype with a few counts. The chain carries TRBV4-3 and TRBJ2-7; D might be TRBD1 (6 bases). The length of the CDR3 is 14 residues. Deletions cut 1 base from V and 6 bases from J, with 13 bases between. Germline V gives CDR1 LGHNA, CDR2 YSLEER. CDR3 nucleotide sequence: TGCGCCAGCAGCCAAGCACGTAGGGGGACCGAGCAGTACTTC. It encodes CASSQARRGTEQYF.

The V gene is TRBV20-1, the J gene TRBJ1-5; D gene ambiguous. Per germline, CDR1 DFQATT and CDR2 SNEGSKA (reference sequence). This CDR3 has 14 amino acids. V shed 3 bases and J shed 8 bases, with 17 bases lying between them. For the CDR3, the DNA is TGCAGTGCTAGTCCCCTTATGGGGTGGGAGCCCCAGCATTTT. Its translation: CSASPLMGWEPQHF.

The chain employs TRBV7-2 and TRBJ2-1; a weak D match, TRBD2 (6 bases). The J call could be wrong; TRBJ2-7 is a better fit for the DNA end. This CDR3 comprises 14 residues. Germline V CDR1 and CDR2: SGHTA, FQGNSA. CDR3 residues: CASSLGTTTTEQYF. In nucleotides, the CDR3 is TGTGCCAGCAGCTTAGGGACTACGACTACCGAGCAGTACTTC.

This clonotype was seen a few times. The chain couples TRBV9 to TRBJ1-2, with D possibly being TRBD1 (5 bases). The length of the CDR3 is 15 residues. V lost 3 bases to trimming and J lost 4 bases, with 16 bases between them. Germline-derived CDR1 and CDR2 are SGDLS and YYNGEE. This chain's CDR3 is CASSAQVSPLYGYTF. CDR3 nucleotides: TGTGCCAGCAGCGCACAGGTCTCGCCTCTCTATGGCTACACCTTC.

This clonotype was seen a single time. Here the CDR3 reads CASSQEGAGGYTGELFF. Here the CDR3 DNA reads TGTGCCAGCAGCCAAGAAGGGGCGGGAGGCTACACCGGGGAGCTGTTTTTT. This chain joins TRBV4-2 and TRBJ2-2; 8 bases line up with TRBD2. With 0 bases clipped from V and 3 bases from J, the junction kept 6 bases outside the gene matches. Germline V gene data show CDR1 as LGHNA and CDR2 as YNFKEQ. This CDR3 region has 17 residues.

The rearrangement joins TRBV14 to TRBJ2-5; the match to TRBD1 covers 7 bases. The CDR3 extends over 17 amino acids. The germline V gene has CDR1 SGHDN and CDR2 FVKESK. The ends lost 0 bases at V and 5 bases at J; junction bases unmatched: 12. The DNA for the CDR3 is TGTGCCAGCAGCCAAGAATGGGGACAGAACCCAGAGGAGACCCAGTACTTC. Protein: CASSQEWGQNPEETQYF.

This sequence joins TRBV6-6 and TRBJ1-2; 8 nucleotides agree with TRBD1. Germline V gene data show CDR1 as MNHNY and CDR2 as SVGAGI (reference sequence). The V gene end was trimmed by 6 bases and the J gene end by 2 bases; junction bases not matched to a gene: 5. There are 14 residues in the CDR3. Here the CDR3 reads CASREGTGNYGYTF. CDR3 coding DNA: TGTGCCAGCAGGGAAGGGACAGGCAACTATGGCTACACCTTC.

The CDR3 DNA follows: TGTGCCAGCAGCTTCCGACAGGGGGAGCAGTACTTC. This encodes CASSFRQGEQYF. V usage is TRBV7-2 and J usage is TRBJ2-7; 8 positions match TRBD1. The trim removed 3 bases at V and 7 bases at J, leaving 2 bases unmatched. The CDR3 consists of 12 residues. CDR1 is SGHTA, CDR2 FQGNSA, per germline.

This chain uses TRBV7-8 with TRBJ1-2, with 7 bases lining up with TRBD1. Per the germline V gene, CDR1 is SGHVS and CDR2 is FQNEAQ. V was pared by 5 bases and J by 6 bases, with 24 bases of the junction left unmatched. The CDR3 length is 19 residues. CDR3 residues: CASSAGGTRTSRVMHGYTF. Here the CDR3 DNA reads TGTGCCAGCAGCGCAGGGGGGACGCGGACGAGTAGGGTAATGCATGGCTACACCTTC.

This clonotype was seen more than once but under ten times. The chain is built from TRBV29-1 and TRBJ2-3, with D uncertain. The germline V gene encodes CDR1 SQVTM and CDR2 ANQGSEA. The CDR3 spans 15 residues. Trimming cost V 1 base and J 5 bases, with 16 bases left between them. CDR3 sequence reads: CSVEVSRVFIDTQYF. For the CDR3, the DNA is TGCAGCGTTGAAGTTTCTCGAGTTTTTATAGATACGCAGTATTTT.

This clonotype occurred a few times. V and J are TRBV29-1 and TRBJ1-2; D is uncertain. The CDR3 is 11 amino acids. Germline CDR1 and CDR2: SQVTM and ANQGSEA. The V end lost 6 bases, the J end lost 4 bases, and 9 bases lay between the germline ends. Here the CDR3 DNA reads TGCAGCGTGACTGACGGCTATGGCTACACCTTC. This encodes CSVTDGYGYTF. The full variable domain, in which reference TRBV29-1 and TRBJ1-2 provide the parts outside the CDR3, is SAVISQKPSRDICQRGTSLTIQCQVDSQVTMMFWYRQQPGQSLTLIATANQGSEATYESGFVIDKFPISRPNLTFSTLTVSNMSPEDSSIYLCSVTDGYGYTFGSGTRLTVV.

The rearrangement uses TRBV20-1 and TRBJ2-7; D may be TRBD2 (6 bases). V gave up 4 bases and J gave up 7 bases, with 17 bases separating them. CDR3 length: 13 residues. The germline gives CDR1 DFQATT, CDR2 SNEGSKA (reference sequence). DNA for the CDR3: TGCAGTGCTATCGGACTAACGGGTCTGGAGCAGTACTTC. Protein product: CSAIGLTGLEQYF.

This clonotype was recorded a few times. The chain recombines TRBV7-6 with TRBJ1-4; TRBD1 is a possible D gene (5 bases). The CDR3 covers 14 residues. Germline V gene sequence: CDR1 SGHVS, CDR2 FNYEAQ. With 5 bases removed from V and 6 bases from J, the gap between germline ends came to 13 bases. The CDR3 loop is CASSPGGLDEKLFF. CDR3 bases: TGTGCCAGCAGCCCCGGGGGACTGGATGAAAAACTGTTTTTT.

V usage is TRBV2 and J usage is TRBJ2-5; TRBD2 aligns across 15 bases. The J call is uncertain, as TRBJ2-1 better fits the DNA end. The CDR3 covers 18 residues. Germline V lookup: CDR1 SNHLY, CDR2 FYNNEI. The CDR3 loop is CASRPGTSGGLRYNEQFF. CDR3 nucleotides: TGTGCCAGCAGGCCCGGGACTAGCGGGGGGCTGCGGTACAATGAGCAGTTCTTC.

This clonotype has only a few counts. The chain carries TRBV2 and TRBJ2-4; D remains ambiguous. Trimming cost V 4 bases and J 8 bases, with 21 bases left between them. The CDR3 is 16 amino acids. Germline V gene lookup returns CDR1 SNHLY and CDR2 FYNNEI. The CDR3 spells CASSGSVPVAGDIQYF. The CDR3 DNA reads TGTGCCAGCAGTGGAAGCGTTCCGGTCGCTGGGGACATTCAGTACTTC.

This clonotype turned up a few times. The V and J genes are TRBV3-1 and TRBJ1-3, with D tentatively TRBD1 (6 bases). The germline CDR1 and CDR2 sequences are LGHDT and YNNKEL (reference sequence). This CDR3 contains 16 residues. V dropped 5 bases and J dropped 3 bases, with 17 bases sitting between them. The CDR3 loop reads CASSSGGGRGGNTIYF. For the CDR3, the DNA is TGTGCCAGCAGCTCAGGCGGGGGGCGCGGTGGAAACACCATATATTTT. Full variable domain (missing parts from reference TRBV3-1 and TRBJ1-3): DTAVSQTPKYLVTQMGNDKSIKCEQNLGHDTMYWYKQDSKKFLKIMFSYNNKELIINETVPNRFSPKSPDKAHLNLHINSLELGDSAVYFCASSSGGGRGGNTIYFGEGSWLTVV.

This sequence joins TRBV4-3 and TRBJ1-6; 7 bases line up with TRBD1. CDR3 length equals 15 residues. Germline V gene lookup returns CDR1 LGHNA and CDR2 YSLEER. V was pared by 1 base and J by 9 bases, with 6 bases of the junction left unmatched. CDR3 bases: TGCGCCAGCAGCCAAGGCGAGACAGGGCTTTCACCCCTCCACTTT. Translating it yields CASSQGETGLSPLHF.

There are a few counts of this clonotype. The chain uses TRBV9 and TRBJ2-2; 10 nucleotides match TRBD1. J gave up 6 bases and V 0 bases, and 8 bases lay outside the gene matches. Germline V CDR1 and CDR2: SGDLS, YYNGEE. The CDR3 runs to 17 residues. DNA of the CDR3: TGTGCCAGCAGCGTAGTTGGGGGACAGGGGAGCGCCGGGGAGCTGTTTTTT. Protein: CASSVVGGQGSAGELFF.

The rearrangement links TRBV20-1 to TRBJ2-3; TRBD2 agrees at 10 bases. The junction had 9 bases not matched to a gene; V was cut back by 3 bases and J by 6 bases. Looked up from germline, CDR1 is DFQATT and CDR2 is SNEGSKA (reference sequence). The CDR3 is made up of 15 amino acids. The CDR3 loop is CSASVLAGPVDTQYF. In nucleotides, the CDR3 is TGCAGTGCTAGCGTACTAGCGGGGCCTGTGGATACGCAGTATTTT.

The chain couples TRBV19 to TRBJ1-3; 7 nucleotides agree with TRBD1. Germline CDR1 and CDR2: LNHDA and SQIVND (reference sequence). The CDR3 is 15 amino acids. J was trimmed by 6 bases and V by 9 bases; bases with no gene match: 14. The DNA of the CDR3 is TGTGCCAGCACGACCGGAGGGGGCTGGGAAAACACCATATATTTT. Amino acids: CASTTGGGWENTIYF.